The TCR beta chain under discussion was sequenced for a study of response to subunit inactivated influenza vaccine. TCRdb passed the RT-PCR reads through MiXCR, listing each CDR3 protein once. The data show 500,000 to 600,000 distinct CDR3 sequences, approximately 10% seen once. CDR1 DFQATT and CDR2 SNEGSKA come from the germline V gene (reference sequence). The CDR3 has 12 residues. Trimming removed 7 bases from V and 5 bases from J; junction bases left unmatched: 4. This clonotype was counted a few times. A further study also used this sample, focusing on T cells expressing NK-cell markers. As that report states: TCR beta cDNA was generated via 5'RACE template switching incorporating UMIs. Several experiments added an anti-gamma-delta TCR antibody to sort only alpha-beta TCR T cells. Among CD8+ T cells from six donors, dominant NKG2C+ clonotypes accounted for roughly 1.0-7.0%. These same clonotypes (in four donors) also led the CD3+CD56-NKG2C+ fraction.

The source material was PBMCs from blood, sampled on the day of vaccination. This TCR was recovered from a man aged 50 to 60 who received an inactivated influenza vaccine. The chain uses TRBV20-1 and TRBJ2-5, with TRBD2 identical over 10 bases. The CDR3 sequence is CSVEREGETQYF. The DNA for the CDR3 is TGCAGTGTAGAGCGGGAGGGCGAGACCCAGTACTTC.